The sequence of this T cell receptor (beta chain) was determined in a study of identifying expanded T cells in peripheral blood. Regarding the study as a whole: Over two and four weeks, about 16 and 20 clones changed, versus more than 1 between replicates.

TCRdb's table, derived via immunoSEQ multiplex PCR, lists solely in-frame clones and lacks some. The data show approximately 86,000 clones, approximately 81% seen once. Healthy donors had no documented immune events, such as infections, while sampled. As concerns this clone: The target antigen is unknown.

V gave up 4 bases and J gave up 4 bases; unmatched junction bases: 5. The CDR3 is made up of 14 amino acids. CDR1 is MNHEY and CDR2 is SVGAGI in the germline V gene. The chain has TRBV6-5 and TRBJ2-7, with 9 bases lining up with TRBD1. The material sequenced was blood. This receptor was taken from a person aged 18 to 75 in good health. In DNA form, the CDR3 reads TGTGCCAGCAGTTCACAGGGGGCGGAGTACGAGCAGTACTTC. As protein: CASSSQGAEYEQYF.